The 2 T cell receptor beta chains below were found in one sample sequenced in a study of blood T cell repertoires in COVID-19. The data were produced by immunoSEQ multiplex PCR, yet TCRdb's version contains in-frame clones alone and is incomplete. The table has roughly 84,000 clones, roughly 80% seen once. Sequencing was performed on peripheral blood. The source of these receptors is a woman of 80 years or more with acute or convalescent COVID-19.

V and J are TRBV24-1 and TRBJ2-3; D is undetermined. The V and J ends lost 5 bases and 3 bases respectively, with 11 bases between them. CDR1 and CDR2 (germline): KGHDR, SFDVKD. The CDR3 sequence is 14 residues long. The chain's CDR3 is CATSAAAVTDTQYF. CDR3 nucleotide sequence: TGTGCCACCAGTGCCGCGGCGGTTACAGATACGCAGTATTTT.

This chain connects TRBV28 to TRBJ1-2, with a possible D match to TRBD1 (5 bases). This CDR3 is built from 14 residues. The germline CDR1 and CDR2 sequences are MDHEN and SYDVKM. Trimming shortened V by 2 bases and J by 7 bases, and 14 bases separated the two germline ends. CDR3 loop: CASSLPGRRGGYTF. As DNA, the CDR3 is TGTGCCAGCAGTTTACCGGGACGGAGGGGTGGCTACACCTTC.